This TCR beta chain is from a study of blood T cells in healthy people across ages (dated by TCRdb to between 2015 and 2017). At the level of the whole study: In model experiments, roughly one uniquely barcoded TCR beta cDNA molecule per two T cells was captured by template switching. Age-related changes in TCR beta repertoire diversity were measured in the study by deep sequencing normalized with unique cDNA molecular identifiers. Four age groups were formed from the donors: young (average 16 years), middle-aged (roughly 38), aged (about 62) and long-lived (82). Donors of different ages were randomly distributed across sequencing lanes to avoid experimental bias. Using the same blood draw, the study looked at two additional independent replicas of 1 million unique cDNA reads for two donors, one aged 18 to 30 and the other aged 80 or older. What the work shows at the level of the full study, not this receptor alone: The long-lived group showed more naive CD4+ T cells, fewer expanded clones and increased TCR diversity than the aged group, suggesting age selection. Bulk unsorted PBMC profiling prevented conclusive comparison of naive and antigen-experienced compartments. The CMV infection status of donors was not known, potentially confounding age-related changes in expanded clonotypes. There was a strong correlation between observed TCR beta diversity and the percentage of naive T cells measured by flow cytometry. Observed TCR beta diversity per million T cells fell roughly linearly with age, and a significant reduction was already apparent by age approximately 40. Estimates of total diversity based on one million sequenced T cells were regarded as lower bounds and as underestimates.

Via the germline V gene, CDR1 is SQVTM and CDR2 ANQGSEA. The CDR3 measures 13 amino acids from cysteine to phenylalanine. The CDR3 DNA has 39 bases and is translated from base 1. The trim is 2 bases for V and 5 bases for J, with a gap of 9 bases between the germline ends. Libraries were built with 5' RACE. The sequencer listed for this sample is Illumina HiSeq 2500. A second PCR of roughly 6 to 12 cycles was run with a J-beta primer mix and a sample-barcoded 5' primer. Each TCR beta cDNA molecule received a unique molecular identifier from a template-switch 5' adaptor carrying 12 random nucleotides. Each sample yielded at least 2.5 million CDR3-containing paired-end reads. First-strand cDNA was synthesized from all RNA with the Mint cDNA synthesis kit, primed by a TRBC-specific oligonucleotide. All cDNA was treated with uracil-DNA glycosylase and then went through a first 18-cycle PCR with the universal primers M1SS and BC2_uni_R. Concerning the study's data processing: Normalization of each sample was performed by random selection of 1 million high-quality reads, each carrying a distinct molecular identifier. Reads sharing molecular identifiers were discarded rather than binned into consensus sequences. MiTCR, with a Q25 quality threshold and the strictest error-elimination algorithm, was used for CDR3 identification, clonotype clustering and error correction. Lower-bound total TCR beta diversity was estimated with a nonparametric unseen species model using Euler transformation. TCRdb reanalyzed the raw reads on its own, using fastp at Q25 for trimming and MiXCR for clone calling, and kept in-frame beta chains. Each entry is one CDR3 protein sequence, shown with its most common DNA and genes. TCRdb, not the original authors, processed these V and J calls. This sample comprises about 1.5 million distinct CDR3 sequences, roughly 43% of them detected only once. The ten largest clones take up less than 5% of the sample.

About this clonotype itself: Its antigen is currently not known. Within one base of it there is no much larger clone, and no base qualities were kept.

Systemically healthy Caucasian individuals from Russia, 39 in total and aged about 6 to 100 years, were included as donors. Ten milliliters of peripheral blood were drawn from each donor into EDTA-treated Vacutainer tubes. Ficoll-Paque density-gradient centrifugation was used to isolate PBMCs, with at least 6.5 million per sample. Total RNA, at least 6 micrograms per sample, was extracted from PBMCs with Trizol reagent. For every donor, flow cytometry on a PBMC aliquot measured the percentage of naive CD45RAhigh/CD27high T cells. The TCR comes from a woman under 30 in good health. The chain was built from TRBV29-1 and TRBJ1-4; no D segment can be confidently identified. The source material was blood. The CDR3 loop reads CSVEPCENEKLFF. The nucleotides are TGCAGCGTTGAACCCTGCGAAAATGAAAAACTGTTTTTT.